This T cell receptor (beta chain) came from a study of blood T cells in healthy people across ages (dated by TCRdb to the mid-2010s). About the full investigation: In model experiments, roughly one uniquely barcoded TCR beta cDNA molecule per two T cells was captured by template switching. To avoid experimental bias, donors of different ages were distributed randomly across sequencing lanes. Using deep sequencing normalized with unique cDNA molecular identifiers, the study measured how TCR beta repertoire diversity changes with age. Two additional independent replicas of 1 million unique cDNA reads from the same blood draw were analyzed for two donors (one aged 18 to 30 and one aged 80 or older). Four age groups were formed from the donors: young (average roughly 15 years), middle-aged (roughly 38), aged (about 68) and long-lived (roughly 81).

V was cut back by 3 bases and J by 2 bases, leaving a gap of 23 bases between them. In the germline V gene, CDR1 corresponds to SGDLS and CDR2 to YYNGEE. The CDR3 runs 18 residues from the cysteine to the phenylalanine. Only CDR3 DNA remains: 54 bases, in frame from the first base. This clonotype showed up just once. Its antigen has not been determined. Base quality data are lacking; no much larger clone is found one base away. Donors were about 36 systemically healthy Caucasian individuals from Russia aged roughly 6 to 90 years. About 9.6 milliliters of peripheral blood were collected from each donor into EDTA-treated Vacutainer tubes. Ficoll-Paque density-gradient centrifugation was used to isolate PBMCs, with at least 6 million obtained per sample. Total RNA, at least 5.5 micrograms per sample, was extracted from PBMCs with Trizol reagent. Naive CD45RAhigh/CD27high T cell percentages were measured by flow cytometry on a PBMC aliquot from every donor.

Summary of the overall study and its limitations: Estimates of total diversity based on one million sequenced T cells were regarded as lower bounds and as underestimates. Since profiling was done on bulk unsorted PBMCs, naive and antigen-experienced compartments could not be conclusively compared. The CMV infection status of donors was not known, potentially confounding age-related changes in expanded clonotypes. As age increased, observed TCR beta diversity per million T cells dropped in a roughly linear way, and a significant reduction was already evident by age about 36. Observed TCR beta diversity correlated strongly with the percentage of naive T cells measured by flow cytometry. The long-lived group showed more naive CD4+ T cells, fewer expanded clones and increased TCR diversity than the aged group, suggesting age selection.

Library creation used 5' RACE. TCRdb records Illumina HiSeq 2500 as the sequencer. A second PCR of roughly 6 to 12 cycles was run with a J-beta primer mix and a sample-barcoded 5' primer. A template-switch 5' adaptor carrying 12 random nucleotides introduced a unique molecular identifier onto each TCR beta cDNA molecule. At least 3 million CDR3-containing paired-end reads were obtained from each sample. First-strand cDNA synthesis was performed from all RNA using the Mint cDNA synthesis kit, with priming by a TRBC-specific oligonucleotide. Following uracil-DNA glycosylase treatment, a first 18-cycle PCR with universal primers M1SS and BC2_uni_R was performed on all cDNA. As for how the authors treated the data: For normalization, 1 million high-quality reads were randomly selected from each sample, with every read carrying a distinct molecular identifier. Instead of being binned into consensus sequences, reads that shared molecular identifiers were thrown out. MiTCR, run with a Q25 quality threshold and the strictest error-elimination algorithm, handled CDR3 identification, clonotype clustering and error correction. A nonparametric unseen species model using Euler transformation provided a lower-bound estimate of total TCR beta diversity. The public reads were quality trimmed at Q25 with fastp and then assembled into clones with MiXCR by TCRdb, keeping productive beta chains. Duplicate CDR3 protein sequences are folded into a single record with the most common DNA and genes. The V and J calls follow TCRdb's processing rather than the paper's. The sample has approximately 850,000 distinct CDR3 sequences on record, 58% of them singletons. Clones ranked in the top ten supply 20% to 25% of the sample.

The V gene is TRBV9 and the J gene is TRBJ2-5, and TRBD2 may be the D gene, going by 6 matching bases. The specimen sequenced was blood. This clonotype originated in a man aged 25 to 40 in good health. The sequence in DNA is TGTGCCAGCAGCGGGGGGGTTGGCGGGAAGGGATTTCAAGAGACCCAGTACTTC. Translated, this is CASSGGVGGKGFQETQYF.